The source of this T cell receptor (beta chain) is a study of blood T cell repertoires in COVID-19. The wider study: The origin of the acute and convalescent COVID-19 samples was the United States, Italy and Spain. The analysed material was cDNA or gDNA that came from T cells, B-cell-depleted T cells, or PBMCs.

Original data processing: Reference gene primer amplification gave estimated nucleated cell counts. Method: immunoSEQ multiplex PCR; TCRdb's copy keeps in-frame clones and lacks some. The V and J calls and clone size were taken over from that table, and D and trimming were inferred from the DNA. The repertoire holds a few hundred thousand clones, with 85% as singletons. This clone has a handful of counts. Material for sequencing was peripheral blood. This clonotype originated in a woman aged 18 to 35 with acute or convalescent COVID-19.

CDR3: CASSIRRGRLGTEAFF. In nucleotides, the CDR3 is TGTGCCAGTAGTATTAGGAGGGGGCGGTTAGGTACTGAAGCTTTCTTT. The chain couples TRBV19 to TRBJ1-1; the match to TRBD1 covers 7 bases. This CDR3 spans 16 amino acids. The ends lost 3 bases at V and 5 bases at J; junction bases unmatched: 12. Per the germline V gene, CDR1 is LNHDA and CDR2 is SQIVND (reference sequence).